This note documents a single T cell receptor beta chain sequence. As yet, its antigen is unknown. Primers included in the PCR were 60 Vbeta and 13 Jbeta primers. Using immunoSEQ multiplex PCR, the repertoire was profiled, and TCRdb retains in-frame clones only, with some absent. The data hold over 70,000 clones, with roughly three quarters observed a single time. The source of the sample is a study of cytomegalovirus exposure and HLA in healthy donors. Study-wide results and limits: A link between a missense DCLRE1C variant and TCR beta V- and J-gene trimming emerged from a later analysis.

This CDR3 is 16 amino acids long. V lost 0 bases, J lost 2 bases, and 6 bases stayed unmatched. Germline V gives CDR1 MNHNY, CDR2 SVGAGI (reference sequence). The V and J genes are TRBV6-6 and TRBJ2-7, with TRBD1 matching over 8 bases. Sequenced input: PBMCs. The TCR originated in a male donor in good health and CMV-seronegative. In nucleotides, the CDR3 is TGTGCCAGCAGTTACTCACCGGACAGGGCTACCTACGAGCAGTACTTC. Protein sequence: CASSYSPDRATYEQYF.